A selection of T cell receptor beta chains follows, all from one sample in a study of cytomegalovirus exposure and HLA in healthy donors. Assay used: immunoSEQ multiplex PCR; TCRdb lists only in-frame clones, some missing. Of about 96,000 clones detected, approximately 72% appear once; the ten largest clones hold around 14%. Input material: PBMCs. The receptor source for this set is a woman aged 70-85 years in good health and CMV-seropositive. Each CDR3 is given without its conserved first and last residue. The D gene is left open where the match is weak. Some rows mark clone size as missing; the rest say once, few, many or name a class of expanded clone.

v_call: TRBV7-2
d_call: TRBD1
clone_size: NA
j_call: TRBJ2-2
cdr3_length: 13
cdr3_aa: ASSLAGGANGELF

v_call: TRBV28
d_call: TRBD1
clone_size: NA
j_call: TRBJ2-7
cdr3_length: 15
cdr3_aa: ASTPGGTGTGPYEQY

v_call: TRBV7-6
d_call: NA
clone_size: NA
j_call: TRBJ1-4
cdr3_length: 13
cdr3_aa: ASRRTVSTNEKLF

v_call: TRBV5-1
d_call: TRBD2
clone_size: NA
j_call: TRBJ2-1
cdr3_length: 13
cdr3_aa: ASSGTISSYNEQF

v_call: TRBV7-9
d_call: NA
clone_size: NA
j_call: TRBJ1-5
cdr3_length: 14
cdr3_aa: ASSSIQGASNQPQH

v_call: TRBV9
d_call: TRBD2
clone_size: NA
j_call: TRBJ2-1
cdr3_length: 12
cdr3_aa: ASSGSGSYNEQF

v_call: TRBV2
d_call: NA
clone_size: NA
j_call: TRBJ2-5
cdr3_length: 12
cdr3_aa: ASSPSVGGETQY

v_call: TRBV27
d_call: NA
clone_size: NA
j_call: TRBJ1-4
cdr3_length: 9
cdr3_aa: AAGRVEKLF

v_call: TRBV10-2
d_call: TRBD1
clone_size: once
j_call: TRBJ1-5
cdr3_length: 14
cdr3_aa: ASSQVPGQGNQPQH

v_call: TRBV19
d_call: NA
clone_size: NA
j_call: TRBJ2-5
cdr3_length: 12
cdr3_aa: ASSITLNQETQY

v_call: TRBV7-3
d_call: TRBD1
clone_size: once
j_call: TRBJ2-1
cdr3_length: 17
cdr3_aa: ASSLTGRGLRSSYNEQF

v_call: TRBV9
d_call: TRBD1
clone_size: NA
j_call: TRBJ2-2
cdr3_length: 15
cdr3_aa: ASSRRPGGAETGELF

v_call: TRBV5-4
d_call: NA
clone_size: few
j_call: TRBJ2-5
cdr3_length: 12
cdr3_aa: ASSLGGDWETQY

v_call: TRBV10-3
d_call: TRBD1
clone_size: NA
j_call: TRBJ1-6
cdr3_length: 12
cdr3_aa: AIRGQTYNSPLH

v_call: TRBV5-8
d_call: NA
clone_size: NA
j_call: TRBJ2-5
cdr3_length: 13
cdr3_aa: ASSMSATRGETQY

v_call: TRBV6-6
d_call: TRBD1
clone_size: NA
j_call: TRBJ1-4
cdr3_length: 14
cdr3_aa: ASSPIQGARQEKLF

v_call: TRBV11-2
d_call: TRBD1
clone_size: NA
j_call: TRBJ2-3
cdr3_length: 13
cdr3_aa: ASSLIGTATDTQY

v_call: TRBV6-1
d_call: NA
clone_size: NA
j_call: TRBJ2-4
cdr3_length: 10
cdr3_aa: ASTPGENIQY

v_call: TRBV5-1
d_call: NA
clone_size: NA
j_call: TRBJ1-4
cdr3_length: 10
cdr3_aa: ASRGASEKLF

v_call: TRBV19
d_call: NA
clone_size: NA
j_call: TRBJ1-5
cdr3_length: 13
cdr3_aa: ASTGAGRANQPQH

v_call: TRBV4-1
d_call: TRBD1
clone_size: NA
j_call: TRBJ1-6
cdr3_length: 13
cdr3_aa: ASSQPGQGNSPLH

v_call: TRBV7-9
d_call: TRBD2
clone_size: NA
j_call: TRBJ2-1
cdr3_length: 16
cdr3_aa: SSSPAASSGTSYNEQF

v_call: TRBV7-2
d_call: NA
clone_size: NA
j_call: TRBJ1-2
cdr3_length: 11
cdr3_aa: ASSRGQGLGYT

v_call: TRBV6-6
d_call: NA
clone_size: once
j_call: TRBJ2-7
cdr3_length: 12
cdr3_aa: ASSSYSTTYEQY

v_call: TRBV2
d_call: TRBD1
clone_size: NA
j_call: TRBJ2-3
cdr3_length: 12
cdr3_aa: ASSEAEQGPQGY

v_call: TRBV29-1
d_call: TRBD2
clone_size: NA
j_call: TRBJ2-4
cdr3_length: 15
cdr3_aa: SVDKGLAGSPGNIQY

v_call: TRBV7-9
d_call: TRBD1
clone_size: NA
j_call: TRBJ1-1
cdr3_length: 13
cdr3_aa: AGSSGQGAVKGAF

v_call: TRBV4-3
d_call: TRBD2
clone_size: NA
j_call: TRBJ2-1
cdr3_length: 13
cdr3_aa: ASSQALAGGPEQF

v_call: TRBV29-1
d_call: TRBD1
clone_size: few
j_call: TRBJ1-2
cdr3_length: 12
cdr3_aa: SVEASGGGYGYT

v_call: TRBV4-1
d_call: TRBD2
clone_size: NA
j_call: TRBJ2-7
cdr3_length: 16
cdr3_aa: ASSQDWWTSDSPYEQY

v_call: TRBV28
d_call: NA
clone_size: NA
j_call: TRBJ1-2
cdr3_length: 13
cdr3_aa: ASSPGSGVSYGYT

v_call: TRBV19
d_call: NA
clone_size: NA
j_call: TRBJ1-1
cdr3_length: 11
cdr3_aa: ATRQDMNTEAF

v_call: TRBV27
d_call: NA
clone_size: NA
j_call: TRBJ2-3
cdr3_length: 13
cdr3_aa: ASSSRRGAPDTQY

v_call: TRBV5-1
d_call: TRBD1
clone_size: NA
j_call: TRBJ2-3
cdr3_length: 13
cdr3_aa: ASSLPTGVGDTQY

v_call: TRBV28
d_call: NA
clone_size: NA
j_call: TRBJ2-6
cdr3_length: 14
cdr3_aa: ASSFRRNSGANVLT

v_call: TRBV7-9
d_call: NA
clone_size: once
j_call: TRBJ1-1
cdr3_length: 12
cdr3_aa: SSSPYRENTEAF

v_call: TRBV19
d_call: TRBD1
clone_size: NA
j_call: TRBJ1-3
cdr3_length: 12
cdr3_aa: ASSKTGVGNTIY

v_call: TRBV5-6
d_call: NA
clone_size: NA
j_call: TRBJ2-5
cdr3_length: 12
cdr3_aa: ASSWGGGQETQY

v_call: TRBV5-4
d_call: TRBD1
clone_size: NA
j_call: TRBJ1-2
cdr3_length: 11
cdr3_aa: ASSSGQTTGYT

v_call: TRBV29-1
d_call: TRBD1
clone_size: NA
j_call: TRBJ2-7
cdr3_length: 10
cdr3_aa: SVESGQMGQY

v_call: TRBV28
d_call: NA
clone_size: NA
j_call: TRBJ2-7
cdr3_length: 12
cdr3_aa: ASSSVTGTYEQY

v_call: TRBV11-2
d_call: NA
clone_size: NA
j_call: TRBJ2-3
cdr3_length: 12
cdr3_aa: ASSFQDSTDTQY

v_call: TRBV7-2
d_call: NA
clone_size: NA
j_call: TRBJ2-3
cdr3_length: 15
cdr3_aa: ASSLFDRSSSTDTQY

v_call: TRBV27
d_call: NA
clone_size: NA
j_call: TRBJ1-5
cdr3_length: 12
cdr3_aa: ASSFQGRNQPQH

v_call: TRBV19
d_call: NA
clone_size: NA
j_call: TRBJ1-1
cdr3_length: 12
cdr3_aa: ASSIWAPNTEAF

v_call: TRBV2
d_call: NA
clone_size: NA
j_call: TRBJ2-7
cdr3_length: 11
cdr3_aa: ASSEQGMNEQY

v_call: TRBV18
d_call: TRBD1
clone_size: NA
j_call: TRBJ2-1
cdr3_length: 12
cdr3_aa: ASSPSAGGPEQF

v_call: TRBV9
d_call: NA
clone_size: once
j_call: TRBJ2-3
cdr3_length: 14
cdr3_aa: ASSVGVGGPADTQY

v_call: TRBV25-1
d_call: TRBD2
clone_size: NA
j_call: TRBJ2-1
cdr3_length: 13
cdr3_aa: ASSESGGGYNEQF

v_call: TRBV28
d_call: TRBD2
clone_size: NA
j_call: TRBJ2-7
cdr3_length: 13
cdr3_aa: ASSYRLAGVAEQY

v_call: TRBV29-1
d_call: TRBD1
clone_size: NA
j_call: TRBJ1-5
cdr3_length: 11
cdr3_aa: SVGTGHGQPQH

v_call: TRBV11-2
d_call: TRBD1
clone_size: NA
j_call: TRBJ2-3
cdr3_length: 15
cdr3_aa: ASSLSGPGQGADTQY

v_call: TRBV28
d_call: TRBD2
clone_size: NA
j_call: TRBJ2-7
cdr3_length: 13
cdr3_aa: ASSLGTSGSYEQY

v_call: TRBV9
d_call: TRBD1
clone_size: NA
j_call: TRBJ2-6
cdr3_length: 15
cdr3_aa: ASSAITQGNMANVLT

v_call: TRBV28
d_call: TRBD2
clone_size: NA
j_call: TRBJ2-7
cdr3_length: 12
cdr3_aa: ASSTSGGADEQY

v_call: TRBV30
d_call: NA
clone_size: NA
j_call: TRBJ1-4
cdr3_length: 14
cdr3_aa: AWSPIESATNEKLF

v_call: TRBV4-1
d_call: NA
clone_size: NA
j_call: TRBJ2-6
cdr3_length: 15
cdr3_aa: ASSQVAYSSGANVLT